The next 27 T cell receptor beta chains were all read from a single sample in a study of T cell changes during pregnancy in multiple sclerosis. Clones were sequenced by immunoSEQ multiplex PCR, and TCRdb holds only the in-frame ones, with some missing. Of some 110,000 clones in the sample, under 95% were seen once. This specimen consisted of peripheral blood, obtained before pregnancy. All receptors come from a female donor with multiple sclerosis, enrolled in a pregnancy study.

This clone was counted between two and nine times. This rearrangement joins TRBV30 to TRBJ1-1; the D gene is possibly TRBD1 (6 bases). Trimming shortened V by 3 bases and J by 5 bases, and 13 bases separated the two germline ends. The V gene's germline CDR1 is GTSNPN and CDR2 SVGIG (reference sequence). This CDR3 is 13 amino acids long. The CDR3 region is CAWRARGYTEAFF. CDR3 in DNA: TGTGCCTGGAGGGCCAGGGGTTATACTGAAGCTTTCTTT.

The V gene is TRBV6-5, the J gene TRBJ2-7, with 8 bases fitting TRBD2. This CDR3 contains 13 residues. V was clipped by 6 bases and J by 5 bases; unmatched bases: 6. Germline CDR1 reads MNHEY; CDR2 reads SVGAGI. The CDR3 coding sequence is TGTGCCAGCAGACGACTAGCGAGGGACGAGCAGTACTTC. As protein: CASRRLARDEQYF.

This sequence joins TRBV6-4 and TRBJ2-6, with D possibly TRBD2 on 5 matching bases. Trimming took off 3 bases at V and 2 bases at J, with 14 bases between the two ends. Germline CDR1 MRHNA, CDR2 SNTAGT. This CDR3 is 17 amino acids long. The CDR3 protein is CASSEGEGSTGANVLTF. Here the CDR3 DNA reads TGTGCCAGCAGTGAAGGCGAGGGTAGTACTGGGGCCAACGTCCTGACTTTC.

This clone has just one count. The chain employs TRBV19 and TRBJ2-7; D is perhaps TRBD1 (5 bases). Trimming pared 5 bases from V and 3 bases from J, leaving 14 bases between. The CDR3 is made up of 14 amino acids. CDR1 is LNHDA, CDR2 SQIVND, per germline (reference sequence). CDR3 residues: CASSSRAGLYEQYF. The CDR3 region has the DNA TGTGCCAGTAGTTCCCGGGCAGGGCTCTACGAGCAGTACTTC.

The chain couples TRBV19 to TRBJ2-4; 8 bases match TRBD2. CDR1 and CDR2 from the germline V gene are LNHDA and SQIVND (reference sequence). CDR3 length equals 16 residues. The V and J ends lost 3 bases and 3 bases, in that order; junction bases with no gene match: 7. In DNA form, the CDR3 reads TGTGCCAGTAGTATCTCCGGGGGGGCCGACAAAAACATTCAGTACTTC. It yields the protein CASSISGGADKNIQYF.

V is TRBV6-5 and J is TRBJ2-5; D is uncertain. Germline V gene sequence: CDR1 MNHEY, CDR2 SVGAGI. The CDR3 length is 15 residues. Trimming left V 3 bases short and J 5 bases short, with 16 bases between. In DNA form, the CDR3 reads TGTGCCAGCAGTTATAGCCCGGCTAGTTGGGAGACCCAGTACTTC. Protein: CASSYSPASWETQYF.

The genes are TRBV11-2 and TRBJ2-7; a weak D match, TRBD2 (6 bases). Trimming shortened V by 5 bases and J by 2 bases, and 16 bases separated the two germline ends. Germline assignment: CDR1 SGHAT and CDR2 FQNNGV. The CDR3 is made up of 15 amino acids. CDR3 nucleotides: TGTGCCAGCAGCGCGGGACTCAGCGGCCCCTACGAGCAGTACTTC. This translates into CASSAGLSGPYEQYF. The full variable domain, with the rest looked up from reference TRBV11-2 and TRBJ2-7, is EAGVAQSPRYKIIEKRQSVAFWCNPISGHATLYWYQQILGQGPKLLIQFQNNGVVDDSQLPKDRFSAERLKGVDSTLKIQPAKLEDSAVYLCASSAGLSGPYEQYFGPGTRLTVT.

Here the CDR3 reads CASSPQEGYTEAFF. DNA of the CDR3: TGTGCCAGCAGCCCCCAGGAGGGTTACACTGAAGCTTTCTTT. The chain carries TRBV6-5 and TRBJ1-1; D remains unclear. CDR1 and CDR2 from the germline V gene are MNHEY and SVGAGI. The CDR3 contains 14 residues. V shed 6 bases and J shed 3 bases, with 14 bases lying between them.

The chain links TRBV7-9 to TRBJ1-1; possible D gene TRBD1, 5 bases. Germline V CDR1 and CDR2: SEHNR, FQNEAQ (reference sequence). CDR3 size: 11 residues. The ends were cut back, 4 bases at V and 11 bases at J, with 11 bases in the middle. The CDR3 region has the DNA TGTGCCAGCAGCTCTAGACAGTTCGCTTTCTTT. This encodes CASSSRQFAFF.

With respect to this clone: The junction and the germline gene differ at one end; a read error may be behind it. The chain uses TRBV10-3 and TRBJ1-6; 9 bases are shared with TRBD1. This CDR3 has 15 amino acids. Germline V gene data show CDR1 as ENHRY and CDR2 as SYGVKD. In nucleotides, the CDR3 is TGTGCCAGCAGTTACGGGGACAGGGCCCAATCACCCCTCCACTTT. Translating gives CASSYGDRAQSPLHF.

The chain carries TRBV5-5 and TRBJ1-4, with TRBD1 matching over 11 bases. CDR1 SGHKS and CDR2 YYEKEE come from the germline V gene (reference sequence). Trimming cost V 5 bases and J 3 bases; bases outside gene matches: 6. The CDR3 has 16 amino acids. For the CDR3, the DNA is TGTGCCAGCAGACCGGGGACAGGGGGTGCTAATGAAAAACTGTTTTTT. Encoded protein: CASRPGTGGANEKLFF.

CDR3 DNA: TGTGCCACAACCTCAGGGGGTAATGGCTACACCTTC. Residues: CATTSGGNGYTF. This sequence joins TRBV27 and TRBJ1-2; 7 bases are a match to TRBD1. The CDR3 covers 12 residues. CDR1 is MNHEY, CDR2 SMNVEV, per germline (reference sequence). The ends lost 10 bases at V and 6 bases at J; junction bases unmatched: 8.

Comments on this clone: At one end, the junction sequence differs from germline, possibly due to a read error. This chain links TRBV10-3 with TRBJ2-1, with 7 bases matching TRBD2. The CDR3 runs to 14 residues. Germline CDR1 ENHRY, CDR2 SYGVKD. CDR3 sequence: CAISESTGLAVLIF. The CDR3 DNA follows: TGTGCCATCAGTGAGTCAACGGGGCTAGCGGTCTTGATCTTC.

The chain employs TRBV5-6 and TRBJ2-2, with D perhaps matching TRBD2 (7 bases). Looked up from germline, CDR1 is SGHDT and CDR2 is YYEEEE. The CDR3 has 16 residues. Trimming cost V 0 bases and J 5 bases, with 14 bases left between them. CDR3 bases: TGTGCCAGCAGCTTGGGGGCGGGGGCGCAAACCGGGGAGCTGTTTTTT. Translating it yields CASSLGAGAQTGELFF.

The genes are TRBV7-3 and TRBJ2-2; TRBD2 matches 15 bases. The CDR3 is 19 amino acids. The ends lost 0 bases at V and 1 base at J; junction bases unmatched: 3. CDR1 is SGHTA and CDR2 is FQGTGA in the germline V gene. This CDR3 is CASSLTGTSGRLNTGELFF. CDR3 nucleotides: TGTGCCAGCAGCTTAACCGGGACTAGCGGGAGGCTGAACACCGGGGAGCTGTTTTTT.

The CDR3 region is CASSIQRGSYEQYF. In DNA form, the CDR3 reads TGCGCCAGCAGCATCCAGCGGGGCTCCTACGAGCAGTACTTC. V is TRBV5-1 and J is TRBJ2-7, with 7 bases that match TRBD2. The CDR3 loop spans 14 amino acids. J lost 0 bases, V lost 4 bases, and 4 bases had no gene match. Germline V gives CDR1 SGHRS, CDR2 YFSETQ.

CDR3 loop: CASSYYRGMGADTQYF. The CDR3 bases are TGTGCCAGCAGTTACTACAGGGGGATGGGGGCAGATACGCAGTATTTT. The gene calls are TRBV6-5 and TRBJ2-3, with 8 bases fitting TRBD1. Trimming took 1 base from V and 4 from J; bases not matched to a gene: 7. Germline-derived CDR1 and CDR2 are MNHEY and SVGAGI. This CDR3 has 16 amino acids.

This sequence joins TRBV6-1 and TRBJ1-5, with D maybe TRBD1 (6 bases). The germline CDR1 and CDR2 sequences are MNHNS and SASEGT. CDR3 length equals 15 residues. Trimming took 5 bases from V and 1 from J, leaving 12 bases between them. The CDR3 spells CASSSATGSNQPQHF. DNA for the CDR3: TGTGCCAGCAGTTCCGCAACAGGGAGCAATCAGCCCCAGCATTTT.

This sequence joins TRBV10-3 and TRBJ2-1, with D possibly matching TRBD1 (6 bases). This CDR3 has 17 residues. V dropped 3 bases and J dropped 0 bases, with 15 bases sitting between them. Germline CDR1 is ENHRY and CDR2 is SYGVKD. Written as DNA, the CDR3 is TGTGCCATCAGTGACAGGGGCCCTCCTAGCTCCTACAATGAGCAGTTCTTC. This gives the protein CAISDRGPPSSYNEQFF.

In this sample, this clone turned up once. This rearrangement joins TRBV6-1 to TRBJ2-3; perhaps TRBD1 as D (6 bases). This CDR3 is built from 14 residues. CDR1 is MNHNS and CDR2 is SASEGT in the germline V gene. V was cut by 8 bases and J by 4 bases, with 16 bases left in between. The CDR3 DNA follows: TGTGCCAGCGCGGCAGGGGTCGCCTCAGATACGCAGTATTTT. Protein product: CASAAGVASDTQYF.

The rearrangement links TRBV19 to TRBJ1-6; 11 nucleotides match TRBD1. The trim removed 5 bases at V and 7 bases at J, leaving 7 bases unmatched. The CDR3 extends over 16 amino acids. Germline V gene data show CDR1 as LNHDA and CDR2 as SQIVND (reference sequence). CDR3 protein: CASSPRDRGTNSPLHF. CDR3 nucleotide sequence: TGTGCCAGTAGTCCCCGGGACAGGGGGACGAATTCACCCCTCCACTTT.

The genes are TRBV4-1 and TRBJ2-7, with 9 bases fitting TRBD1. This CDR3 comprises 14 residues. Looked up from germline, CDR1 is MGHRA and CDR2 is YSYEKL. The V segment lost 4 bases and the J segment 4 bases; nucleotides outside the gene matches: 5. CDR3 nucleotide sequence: TGCGCCAGCAGCCCGGGACAGGGAGGTTACGAGCAGTACTTC. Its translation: CASSPGQGGYEQYF.

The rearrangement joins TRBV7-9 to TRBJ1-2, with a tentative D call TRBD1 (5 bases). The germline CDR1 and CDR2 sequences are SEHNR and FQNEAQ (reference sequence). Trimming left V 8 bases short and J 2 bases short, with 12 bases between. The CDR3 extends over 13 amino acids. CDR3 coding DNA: TGTGCCAGCCGACTGGGGGGAAACTATGGCTACACCTTC. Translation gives CASRLGGNYGYTF.

CDR3 coding DNA: TGTGCCAGTAGTTGGGACTCCGGCTCTGGAAACACCATATATTTT. Translating gives CASSWDSGSGNTIYF. V is TRBV19 and J is TRBJ1-3; perhaps TRBD1 as D (5 bases). The CDR3 totals 15 residues. V gave up 5 bases and J gave up 0 bases, with 11 bases separating them. Germline CDR1 LNHDA, CDR2 SQIVND (reference sequence).

The CDR3 DNA reads as TGTGCCAGCAGTTACTCATCCGCGGGGACCTACGAGCAGTACTTC. It encodes CASSYSSAGTYEQYF. The genes are TRBV6-5 and TRBJ2-7; D is possibly TRBD2 (6 bases). The V and J ends lost 0 bases and 2 bases respectively, with 11 bases between them. The CDR3 has 15 amino acids. Looked up from germline, CDR1 is MNHEY and CDR2 is SVGAGI.

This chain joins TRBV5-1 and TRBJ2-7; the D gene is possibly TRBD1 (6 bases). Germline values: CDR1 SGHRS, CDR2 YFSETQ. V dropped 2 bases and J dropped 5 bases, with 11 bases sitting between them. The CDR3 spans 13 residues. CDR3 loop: CASSFTGPHEQYF. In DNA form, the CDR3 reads TGCGCCAGCAGCTTCACAGGGCCCCACGAGCAGTACTTC.

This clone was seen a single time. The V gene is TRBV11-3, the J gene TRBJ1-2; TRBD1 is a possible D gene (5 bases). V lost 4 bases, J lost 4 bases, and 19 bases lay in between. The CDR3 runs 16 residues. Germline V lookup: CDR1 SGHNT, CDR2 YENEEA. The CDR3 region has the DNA TGTGCCAGCAGCTCCACCTCTTCCTGGGGGGGCTATGGCTACACCTTC. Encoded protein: CASSSTSSWGGYGYTF.